The entry below describes one TCR beta chain. Its antigen is not identified. The sample is drawn from a study of cytotoxic CD8 clonotypes in ibrutinib-treated CLL. Study in general: In all, 10 to 11 patients were relapsed/refractory, around 15 were treatment-naive and roughly 18 were IGHV unmutated. Findings and caveats of the study: Public clonotypes showed up rarely, and on treatment they shrank or held steady.

Libraries were prepared by immunoSEQ multiplex PCR; TCRdb keeps only in-frame clonotypes and omits some of them. The sample shows about 44,000 clones, over 60% of them seen only once. Germline CDR1 and CDR2: MNHNY and SVGAGI (reference sequence). Trimming took 6 bases from V and 2 from J, leaving 10 bases between them. There are 13 residues in the CDR3. The specimen comprised PBMCs, sampled after 12 months of ibrutinib treatment. The chain employs TRBV6-6 and TRBJ1-2; D is unclear. This TCR derives from a human donor with chronic lymphocytic leukemia. The CDR3 loop reads CASSAAVNYGYTF. Here the CDR3 DNA reads TGTGCCAGCAGCGCCGCCGTAAACTATGGCTACACCTTC.